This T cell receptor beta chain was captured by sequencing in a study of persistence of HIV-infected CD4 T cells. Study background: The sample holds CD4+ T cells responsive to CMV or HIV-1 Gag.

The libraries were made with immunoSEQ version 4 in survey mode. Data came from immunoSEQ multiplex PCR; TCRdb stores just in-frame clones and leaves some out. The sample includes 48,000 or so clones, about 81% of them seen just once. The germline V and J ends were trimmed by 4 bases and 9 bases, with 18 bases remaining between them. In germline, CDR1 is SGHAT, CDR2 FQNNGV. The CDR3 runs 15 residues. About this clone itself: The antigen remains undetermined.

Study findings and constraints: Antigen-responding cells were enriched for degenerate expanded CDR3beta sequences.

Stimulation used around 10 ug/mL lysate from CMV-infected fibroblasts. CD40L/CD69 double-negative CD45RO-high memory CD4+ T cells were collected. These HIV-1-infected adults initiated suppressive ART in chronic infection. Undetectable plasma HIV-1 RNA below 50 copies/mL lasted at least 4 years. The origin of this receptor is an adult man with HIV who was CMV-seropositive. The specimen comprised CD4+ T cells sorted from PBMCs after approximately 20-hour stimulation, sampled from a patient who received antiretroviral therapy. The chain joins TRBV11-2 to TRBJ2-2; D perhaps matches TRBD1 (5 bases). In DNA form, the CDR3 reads TGTGCCAGCAGCTCCGACTCCCAAGGGGTCAGGGAGCTGTTTTTT. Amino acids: CASSSDSQGVRELFF.